The clone carrying this T cell receptor (beta chain) has just a few counts. The sample is drawn from a study of blood T cell repertoires in COVID-19. Study context: Acute and convalescent COVID-19 samples came from the United States, Italy and Spain. In each case, the material was cDNA or gDNA derived from T cells, B-cell-depleted T cells, or PBMCs.

Per the original data handling: Amplification from reference gene primers served as the basis for estimated nucleated cell counts. TCRdb's copy holds only in-frame clones and misses some; the assay was immunoSEQ multiplex PCR. The V and J calls and clone size come from that table; D and trimming were worked out from the DNA. There are roughly 240,000 clones in the sample; roughly 82% occur only once, and around 2.4% lies in the top ten. Sequencing was carried out using peripheral blood. This sequence originates from a middle-aged man who had recovered from COVID-19.

The CDR3 nucleotides are TGCAGCGTTTACATTGAAAAACTGTTTTTT. Encoded protein: CSVYIEKLFF. The chain recombines TRBV29-1 with TRBJ1-4; no reliable D call. V lost 5 bases to trimming and J lost 7 bases, with 5 bases between them. This CDR3 is built from 10 residues. CDR1 and CDR2 from the germline V gene are SQVTM and ANQGSEA. Looking up the rest from reference TRBV29-1 and TRBJ1-4 gives the full variable domain: SAVISQKPSRDICQRGTSLTIQCQVDSQVTMMFWYRQQPGQSLTLIATANQGSEATYESGFVIDKFPISRPNLTFSTLTVSNMSPEDSSIYLCSVYIEKLFFGSGTQLSVL.